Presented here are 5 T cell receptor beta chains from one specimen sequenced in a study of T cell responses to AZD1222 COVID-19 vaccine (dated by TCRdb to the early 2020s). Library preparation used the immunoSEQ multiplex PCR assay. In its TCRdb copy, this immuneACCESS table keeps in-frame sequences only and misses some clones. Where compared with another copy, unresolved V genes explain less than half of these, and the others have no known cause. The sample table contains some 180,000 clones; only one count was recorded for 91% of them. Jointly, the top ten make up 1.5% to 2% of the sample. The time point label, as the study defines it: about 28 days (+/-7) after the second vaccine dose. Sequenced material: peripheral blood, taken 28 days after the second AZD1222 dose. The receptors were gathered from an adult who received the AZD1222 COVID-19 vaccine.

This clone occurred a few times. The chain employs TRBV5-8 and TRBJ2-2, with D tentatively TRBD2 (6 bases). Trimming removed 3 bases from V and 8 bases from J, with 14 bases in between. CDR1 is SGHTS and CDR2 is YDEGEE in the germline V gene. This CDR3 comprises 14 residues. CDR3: CASSWDSHRGELFF. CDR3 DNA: TGTGCCAGCAGCTGGGACTCTCATAGGGGGGAGCTGTTTTTT.

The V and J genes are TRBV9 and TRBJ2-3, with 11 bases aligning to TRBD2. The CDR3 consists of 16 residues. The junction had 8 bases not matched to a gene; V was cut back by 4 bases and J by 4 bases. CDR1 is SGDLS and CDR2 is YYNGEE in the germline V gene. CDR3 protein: CASSFLSGGGADTQYF. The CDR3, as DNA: TGTGCCAGCAGCTTTCTTAGCGGGGGGGGCGCAGATACGCAGTATTTT.

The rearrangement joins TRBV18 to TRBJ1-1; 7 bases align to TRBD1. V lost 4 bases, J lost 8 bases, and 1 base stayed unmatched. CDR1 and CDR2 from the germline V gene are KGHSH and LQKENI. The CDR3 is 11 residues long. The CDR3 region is CASSLGQEAFF. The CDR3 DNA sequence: TGTGCCAGCTCACTGGGACAGGAAGCTTTCTTT.

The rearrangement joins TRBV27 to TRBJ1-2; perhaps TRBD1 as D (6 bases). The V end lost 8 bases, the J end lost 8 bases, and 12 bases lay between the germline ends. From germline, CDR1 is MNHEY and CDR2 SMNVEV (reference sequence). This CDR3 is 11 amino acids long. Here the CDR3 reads CASGLGGGYTF. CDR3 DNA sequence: TGTGCCAGCGGCTTAGGGGGAGGCTACACCTTC.

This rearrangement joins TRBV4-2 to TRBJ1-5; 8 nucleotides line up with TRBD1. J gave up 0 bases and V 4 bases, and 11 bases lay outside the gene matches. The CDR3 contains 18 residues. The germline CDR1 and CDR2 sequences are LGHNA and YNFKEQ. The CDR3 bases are TGTGCCAGCAGCCTCGCGACAGGGGTGGGGTATAGCAATCAGCCCCAGCATTTT. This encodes CASSLATGVGYSNQPQHF.